These T cell receptor beta chains were read from a single sample in a study of cytomegalovirus exposure and HLA in healthy donors. This table comes from immunoSEQ multiplex PCR, and its TCRdb copy is limited to in-frame clones, with some not included. Among roughly 150,000 clones listed, approximately 84% were seen once. The sample taken for sequencing was PBMCs. The receptors were sampled from a man aged 25 to 40 in good health and CMV-seropositive. The CDR3 runs from the conserved cysteine through the conserved F or W. D genes are given only for firm matches. Rows give clone size only sometimes, using once, few, many, or a class for an expanded clone.

NA	TRBD1	TRBJ2-5	TRBV5-1	CASSLGGQIIQETQYF	TGCGCCAGCAGCTTGGGGGGACAGATCATCCAAGAGACCCAGTACTTC
few	NA	TRBJ2-2	TRBV5-1	CASSLELVGELFF	TGCGCCAGCAGCTTGGAGCTGGTCGGGGAGCTGTTTTTT
NA	NA	TRBJ2-1	TRBV30	CAWGTRVNEQFF	TGTGCCTGGGGAACACGGGTCAATGAGCAGTTCTTC
NA	NA	TRBJ2-5	TRBV5-4	CASSLRDIQETQYF	TGTGCCAGCAGCTTGCGGGACATCCAAGAGACCCAGTACTTC
NA	NA	TRBJ1-1	TRBV5-1	CASSSQGGNTEAFF	TGCGCCAGCAGCTCCCAGGGAGGTAACACTGAAGCTTTCTTT
NA	NA	TRBJ2-3	TRBV11-2	CASSSHRTDTQYF	TGTGCCAGCAGCTCACACCGCACAGATACGCAGTATTTT
NA	TRBD2	TRBJ2-7	TRBV10-3	CAISGRAGGMYEQYF	TGTGCCATCAGTGGTCGCGCGGGGGGGATGTACGAGCAGTACTTC
few	TRBD1	TRBJ2-7	TRBV5-4	CASSFGTGAYEQYF	TGTGCCAGCAGCTTTGGGACAGGGGCCTACGAGCAGTACTTC
NA	NA	TRBJ1-2	TRBV6-6	CATLNYYGYTF	TGTGCCACCCTGAACTACTATGGCTACACCTTC
NA	NA	TRBJ1-2	TRBV7-6	CASSPQGGGIDYGYTF	TGTGCCAGCAGCCCCCAAGGGGGGGGCATAGACTATGGCTACACCTTC
few	NA	TRBJ2-2	TRBV7-2	CASSRRTAQDTGELFF	TGTGCCAGCAGCCGACGGACCGCACAGGACACCGGGGAGCTGTTTTTT
NA	TRBD1	TRBJ2-7	TRBV18	CASSLGTDYEQYF	TGTGCCAGCTCCCTTGGGACAGACTACGAGCAGTACTTC
NA	TRBD2	TRBJ2-5	TRBV7-8	CASSYGLAGALETQYF	TGTGCCAGCAGCTACGGACTAGCGGGAGCTCTGGAGACCCAGTACTTC
NA	NA	TRBJ2-7	TRBV2	CASCPQVSYYEQYF	TGTGCCAGCTGTCCACAGGTGTCCTACTACGAGCAGTACTTC
once	NA	TRBJ2-5	TRBV27	CASSLSDTQETQYF	TGTGCCAGCAGTTTATCGGACACGCAAGAGACCCAGTACTTC
NA	NA	TRBJ1-1	TRBV7-8	CASSINLGGSTEAFF	TGTGCCAGCAGCATTAACTTGGGGGGATCCACTGAAGCTTTCTTT
NA	NA	TRBJ2-5	TRBV25-1	CASSGEMPEETQYF	TGTGCCAGCAGTGGAGAAATGCCTGAAGAGACCCAGTACTTC
NA	TRBD1	TRBJ1-2	TRBV5-4	CASSSGTGGFYGYTF	TGTGCCAGCAGCTCCGGGACAGGGGGCTTTTATGGCTACACCTTC
NA	TRBD1	TRBJ2-3	TRBV6-6	CASSRQGSTDTQYF	TGTGCCAGCAGCAGACAGGGGAGCACAGATACGCAGTATTTT
NA	TRBD1	TRBJ1-1	TRBV6-5	CASSGQGLGGSEAFF	TGTGCCAGCAGTGGACAGGGACTGGGGGGCTCTGAAGCTTTCTTT
NA	NA	TRBJ2-5	TRBV20-1	CSARRETQYF	TGCAGTGCTAGGCGAGAGACCCAGTACTTC
NA	TRBD1	TRBJ2-2	TRBV27	CASRGDRTGGELFF	TGTGCCAGCAGGGGGGACAGAACGGGCGGGGAGCTGTTTTTT
NA	NA	TRBJ1-1	TRBV29-1	CSVRVSTEAFF	TGCAGCGTTCGGGTGAGCACTGAAGCTTTCTTT
once	NA	TRBJ2-2	TRBV6-5	CASSYRRNTGELFF	TGTGCCAGCAGTTACCGTAGAAACACCGGGGAGCTGTTTTTT
few	NA	TRBJ1-1	TRBV5-1	CASTVGWTSVNTEAFF	TGCGCCAGCACCGTTGGGTGGACATCTGTGAACACTGAAGCTTTCTTT
NA	NA	TRBJ2-2	TRBV21-1	CAARVSGELFF	TGTGCCGCGCGGGTATCCGGGGAGCTGTTTTTT
NA	NA	TRBJ2-2	TRBV12-5	CASGFHYGRGTGELFF	TGTGCTAGTGGTTTCCACTATGGCCGGGGGACCGGGGAGCTGTTTTTT
NA	NA	TRBJ2-7	TRBV9	CASSVATAYEQYF	TGTGCCAGCAGCGTAGCGACAGCCTACGAGCAGTACTTC
few	TRBD2	TRBJ2-7	TRBV20-1	CSAGDYYEQYF	TGCAGTGCTGGGGACTACTACGAGCAGTACTTC
NA	NA	TRBJ2-1	TRBV10-1	CASSESIGYNEQFF	TGCGCCAGCAGTGAGTCTATCGGGTACAATGAGCAGTTCTTC
NA	TRBD1	TRBJ2-3	TRBV7-8	CASSLAGTGYGTDTQYF	TGTGCCAGCAGCTTAGCGGGGACAGGGTACGGCACAGATACGCAGTATTTT
NA	TRBD1	TRBJ1-6	TRBV14	CASSPRDRGTSPLHF	TGTGCCAGCAGCCCCCGGGACAGGGGAACATCACCCCTCCACTTT
NA	NA	TRBJ2-1	TRBV5-1	CASSYTGLEGNEQFF	TGCGCCAGCAGCTATACAGGGCTTGAGGGCAATGAGCAGTTCTTC
NA	NA	TRBJ1-2	TRBV7-3	CASSSTGYGYTF	TGTGCCAGCAGCTCGACAGGTTATGGCTACACCTTC
NA	NA	TRBJ1-5	TRBV6-5	CASSYGSDSNQPQHF	TGTGCCAGCAGTTACGGCAGCGATAGCAATCAGCCCCAGCATTTT
NA	NA	TRBJ2-7	TRBV7-9	CASSSAVRPATYEQYF	TGTGCCAGCAGCTCTGCCGTCAGGCCAGCCACCTACGAGCAGTACTTC
once	NA	TRBJ2-7	TRBV4-2	CASSSVPGTQTEQYF	TGTGCCAGCAGCTCCGTTCCGGGGACACAGACTGAGCAGTACTTC
few	NA	TRBJ1-1	TRBV9	CASSVASGSRGTEAFF	TGTGCCAGCAGCGTAGCCTCGGGGAGCCGGGGGACTGAAGCTTTCTTT
few	TRBD1	TRBJ1-6	TRBV12-5	CASGPGGNSPLHF	TGTGCTAGTGGTCCAGGGGGTAATTCACCCCTCCACTTT
NA	TRBD2	TRBJ2-1	TRBV5-6	CASSLELAGGLNEQFF	TGTGCCAGCAGCTTGGAGCTAGCGGGGGGACTCAATGAGCAGTTCTTC
NA	NA	TRBJ1-1	TRBV19	CASSFGTLNTEAFF	TGTGCCAGTAGTTTCGGGACACTGAACACTGAAGCTTTCTTT
NA	NA	TRBJ1-2	TRBV18	CASSRSRPRDGYTF	TGTGCCAGCTCACGGTCCCGTCCCAGGGATGGCTACACCTTC
NA	TRBD2	TRBJ2-5	TRBV6-1	CASSEGLAGALQETQYF	TGTGCCAGCAGTGAGGGTCTAGCGGGGGCCTTACAAGAGACCCAGTACTTC
NA	NA	TRBJ1-5	TRBV27	CASSFYPREVGQPQHF	TGTGCCAGCAGTTTTTATCCCAGGGAGGTGGGACAGCCCCAGCATTTT
NA	NA	TRBJ2-2	TRBV5-1	CASSMTLNTGELFF	TGCGCCAGCAGCATGACTCTTAACACCGGGGAGCTGTTTTTT
NA	TRBD2	TRBJ2-7	TRBV7-2	CASSLGWGGTYEQYF	TGTGCCAGCAGCTTAGGGTGGGGGGGGACCTACGAGCAGTACTTC
NA	TRBD2	TRBJ2-5	TRBV19	CASSIPTRQGGTETQYF	TGTGCCAGTAGTATCCCAACAAGGCAGGGAGGGACGGAGACCCAGTACTTC
NA	NA	TRBJ1-5	TRBV6-1	CASSVRGNQPQHF	TGTGCCAGCAGCGTAAGAGGCAATCAGCCCCAGCATTTT
NA	NA	TRBJ2-7	TRBV7-6	CASSQGRVYEQYF	TGTGCCAGCAGCCAAGGGCGGGTATACGAGCAGTACTTC
NA	TRBD2	TRBJ2-4	TRBV10-3	CAISPASGGARNIQYF	TGTGCCATCAGCCCCGCTAGCGGGGGGGCCCGGAACATTCAGTACTTC
NA	TRBD2	TRBJ2-3	TRBV18	CASSPLREGTDTQYF	TGTGCCAGCTCACCACTCCGGGAGGGGACAGATACGCAGTATTTT
NA	TRBD1	TRBJ1-2	TRBV6-5	CASSYTWTGGDYGYTF	TGTGCCAGCAGTTACACTTGGACAGGGGGCGACTATGGCTACACCTTC
NA	NA	TRBJ2-5	TRBV5-1	CASSLALAGQETQYF	TGCGCCAGCAGCTTGGCCTTGGCTGGCCAAGAGACCCAGTACTTC
NA	NA	TRBJ1-4	TRBV19	CASRVPGGGTNEKLFF	TGTGCCAGTAGGGTCCCCGGGGGGGGCACTAATGAAAAACTGTTTTTT
NA	NA	TRBJ2-7	TRBV5-4	CASSTRGARYEQYF	TGTGCCAGCAGCACTCGGGGGGCGCGCTACGAGCAGTACTTC
NA	TRBD1	TRBJ2-7	TRBV6-5	CASTKRTGAYEQYF	TGTGCCAGCACCAAGCGGACAGGAGCATACGAGCAGTACTTC
few	TRBD2	TRBJ2-7	TRBV19	CASSIMTSGTTEQYF	TGTGCCAGTAGTATAATGACTAGCGGGACGACCGAGCAGTACTTC